This T cell receptor beta chain was sequenced for a study of CD8 T cells in ankylosing spondylitis. Findings and caveats of the study: One TCR beta motif, made up of roughly 8 highly homologous variants, appeared characteristic of ankylosing spondylitis blood.

Molecular-barcoded quantitative 5'-RACE produced these TCR beta libraries. TCRdb re-derived calls from the 5' RACE reads in MiXCR, one entry per CDR3 protein. The sample includes some 130,000 distinct CDR3 sequences, around 9.3% seen only once; the top ten take approximately 3.3%. To note about this clonotype: Its antigen remains unknown.

The V gene's germline CDR1 is MNHNS and CDR2 SASEGT. The CDR3 contains 16 residues. The V and J ends lost 6 bases and 1 base respectively, with 18 bases between them. The chain joins TRBV6-1 to TRBJ1-1, with D perhaps matching TRBD1 (6 bases). The source of this sequence is a male donor with ankylosing spondylitis or in good health (not recorded which). The material sequenced was blood, either unsorted or a sorted T cell fraction (not recorded which). The CDR3 protein is CASRSSRTAQNTEAFF. The CDR3 nucleotides are TGTGCCAGCAGATCTTCTCGGACAGCACAGAACACTGAAGCTTTCTTT.